Listed here are 8 T cell receptor beta chains from one sample, sequenced in a study of blood T cell repertoires in COVID-19. TCRdb's table, derived via immunoSEQ multiplex PCR, lists solely in-frame clones and lacks some. The repertoire holds approximately 37,000 clones, about 85% seen once, with 44% in the top ten. The sample was peripheral blood. Receptor source: a man aged 55 to 70 with active or convalescent COVID-19.

This rearrangement joins TRBV6-1 to TRBJ1-1; 10 bases agree with TRBD1. J lost 4 bases, V lost 3 bases, and 5 bases had no gene match. Germline CDR1 MNHNS, CDR2 SASEGT. The CDR3 has 15 residues. CDR3 amino acids: CASSEEDRGTTEAFF. The DNA of the CDR3 is TGTGCCAGCAGTGAGGAGGACAGGGGGACCACTGAAGCTTTCTTT.

This sequence joins TRBV10-3 and TRBJ2-1; TRBD2 aligns across 9 bases. This CDR3 comprises 15 residues. Germline V gives CDR1 ENHRY, CDR2 SYGVKD. V was pared by 4 bases and J by 6 bases, with 7 bases of the junction left unmatched. The CDR3 region has the DNA TGTGCCATCAGTGGAATTAGCGGGGGCTCCAATGAGCAGTTCTTC. This gives the protein CAISGISGGSNEQFF.

V is TRBV4-2 and J is TRBJ1-6, with a weak D call TRBD1 (6 bases). Germline CDR1 LGHNA, CDR2 YNFKEQ. Between the trimmed V and J ends, which lost 6 bases and 7 bases, there was a span of 10 bases. There are 13 residues in the CDR3. The CDR3 nucleotides read TGTGCCAGCAGAGGACAGCAGAATTCACCCCTCCACTTT. Its translation: CASRGQQNSPLHF.

This chain links TRBV11-2 with TRBJ2-1, with 7 bases that match TRBD2. Germline V gene data show CDR1 as SGHAT and CDR2 as FQNNGV. The CDR3 has 14 residues. With V trimmed by 5 bases and J by 3 bases, 4 bases remained unmatched. The CDR3 region is CASSLGTIYNEQFF. CDR3 coding DNA: TGTGCCAGCAGCCTAGGGACTATCTACAATGAGCAGTTCTTC.

This CDR3 is CASSLPWTGGSPLHF. The DNA of the CDR3 is TGTGCCAGCAGCCTCCCGTGGACAGGGGGTTCACCCCTCCACTTT. The V and J genes are TRBV7-2 and TRBJ1-6; 10 bases map to TRBD1. CDR1 SGHTA and CDR2 FQGNSA come from the germline V gene. The CDR3 has 15 residues. Trimming at V came to 5 bases and at J to 9 bases, leaving 7 bases not matched to a gene.

The rearrangement joins TRBV28 to TRBJ2-1; possibly TRBD1 for D (6 bases). Trimming left V 2 bases short and J 4 bases short, with 18 bases between. Germline CDR1 MDHEN, CDR2 SYDVKM. This CDR3 is 17 amino acids long. The CDR3 here is CASSLGQGLPSYNEQFF. The CDR3, as DNA: TGTGCCAGCAGTTTAGGTCAGGGGCTCCCCTCGTACAATGAGCAGTTCTTC.

The gene calls are TRBV6-2 or TRBV6-3 and TRBJ1-2; TRBD1 matches at 8 bases. The trim removed 6 bases at V and 8 bases at J, leaving 11 bases unmatched. CDR1 and CDR2 from the germline V gene are MNHEY and SVGEGT. This CDR3 contains 14 residues. The CDR3, as DNA: TGTGCCAGCAGCAGGGGACAGGTCTATGGAGGCTACACCTTC. This sequence encodes CASSRGQVYGGYTF.

The J gene is TRBJ2-3, the V gene TRBV4-3; 7 bases match TRBD1. Germline assignment: CDR1 LGHNA and CDR2 YSLEER. Trimming took 0 bases from V and 6 from J; bases not matched to a gene: 12. CDR3 length equals 17 residues. For the CDR3, the DNA is TGCGCCAGCAGCCAAGAGGACCGGAGAGGGGGCTGGGATACGCAGTATTTT. Translation gives CASSQEDRRGGWDTQYF.